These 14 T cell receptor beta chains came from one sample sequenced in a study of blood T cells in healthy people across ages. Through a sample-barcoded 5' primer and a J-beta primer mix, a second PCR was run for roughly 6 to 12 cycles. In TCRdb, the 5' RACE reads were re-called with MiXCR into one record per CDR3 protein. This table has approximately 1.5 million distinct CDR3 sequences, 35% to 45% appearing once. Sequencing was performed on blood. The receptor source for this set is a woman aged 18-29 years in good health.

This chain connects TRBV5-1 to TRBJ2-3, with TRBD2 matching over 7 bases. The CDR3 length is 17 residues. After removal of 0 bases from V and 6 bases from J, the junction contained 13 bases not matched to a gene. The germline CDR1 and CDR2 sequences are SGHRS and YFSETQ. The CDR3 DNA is TGCGCCAGCAGCTTGGCCGCCGGCGCGGGGGAAGGTGATACGCAGTATTTT. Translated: CASSLAAGAGEGDTQYF.

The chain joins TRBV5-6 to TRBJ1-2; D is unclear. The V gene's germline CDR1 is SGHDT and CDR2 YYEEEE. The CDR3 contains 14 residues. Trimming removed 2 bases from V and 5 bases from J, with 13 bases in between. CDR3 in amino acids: CASSFGFRGYGYTF. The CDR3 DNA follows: TGTGCCAGCAGCTTTGGATTCCGAGGATATGGCTACACCTTC.

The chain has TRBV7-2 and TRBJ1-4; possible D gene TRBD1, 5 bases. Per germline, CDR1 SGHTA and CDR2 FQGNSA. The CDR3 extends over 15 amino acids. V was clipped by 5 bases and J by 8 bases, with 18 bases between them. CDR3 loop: CASSPSTGRGEKLFF. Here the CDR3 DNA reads TGTGCCAGCAGCCCCAGCACGGGGAGGGGAGAAAAACTGTTTTTT.

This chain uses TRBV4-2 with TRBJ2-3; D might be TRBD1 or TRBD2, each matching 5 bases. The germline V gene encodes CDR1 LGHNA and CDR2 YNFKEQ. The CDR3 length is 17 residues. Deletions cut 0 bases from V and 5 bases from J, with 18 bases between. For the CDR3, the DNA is TGTGCCAGCAGCCAAGATAATTCGGGGACCACCAGAGATACGCAGTATTTT. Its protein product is CASSQDNSGTTRDTQYF.

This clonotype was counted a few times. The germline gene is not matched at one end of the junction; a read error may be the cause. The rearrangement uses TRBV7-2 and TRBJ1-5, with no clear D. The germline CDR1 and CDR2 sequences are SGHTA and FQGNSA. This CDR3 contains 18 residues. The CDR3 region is CASSLAPTGGDSNQPQHF. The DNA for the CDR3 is TGTGCCAGCAGCCTAGCCCCGACCGGAGGCGATAGCAATCAGCCCCAGCATTTT.

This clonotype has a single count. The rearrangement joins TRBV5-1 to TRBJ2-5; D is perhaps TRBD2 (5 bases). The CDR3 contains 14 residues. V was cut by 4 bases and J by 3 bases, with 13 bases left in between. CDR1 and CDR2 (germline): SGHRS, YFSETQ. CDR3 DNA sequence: TGCGCCAGCAGCGTGGATGCGGGTGAAGAGACCCAGTACTTC. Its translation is CASSVDAGEETQYF.

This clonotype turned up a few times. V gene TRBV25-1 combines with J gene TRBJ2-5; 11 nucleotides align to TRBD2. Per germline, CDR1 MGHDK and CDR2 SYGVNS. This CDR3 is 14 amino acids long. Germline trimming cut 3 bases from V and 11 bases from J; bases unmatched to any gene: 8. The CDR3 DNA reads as TGTGCCAGCAGTGACGGGACTAGCGGTAATGAGCAGTACTTC. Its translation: CASSDGTSGNEQYF.

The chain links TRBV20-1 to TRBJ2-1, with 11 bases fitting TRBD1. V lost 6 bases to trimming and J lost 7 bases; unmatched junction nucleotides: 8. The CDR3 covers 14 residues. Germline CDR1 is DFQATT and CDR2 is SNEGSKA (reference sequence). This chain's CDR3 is CSAWDRGVVNEQFF. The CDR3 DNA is TGCAGTGCATGGGACAGGGGGGTAGTTAATGAGCAGTTCTTC.

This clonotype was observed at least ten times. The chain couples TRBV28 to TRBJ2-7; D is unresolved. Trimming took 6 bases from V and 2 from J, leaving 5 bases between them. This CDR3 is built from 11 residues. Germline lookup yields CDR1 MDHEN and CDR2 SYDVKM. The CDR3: CASSPTYEQYF. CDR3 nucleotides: TGTGCCAGCAGCCCAACCTACGAGCAGTACTTC.

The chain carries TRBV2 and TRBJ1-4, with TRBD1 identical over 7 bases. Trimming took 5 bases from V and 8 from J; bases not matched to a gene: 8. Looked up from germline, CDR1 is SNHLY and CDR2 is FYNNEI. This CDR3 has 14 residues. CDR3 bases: TGTGCCAGCAGTACAGGGGTCGGGCCAGAAAAACTGTTTTTT. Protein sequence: CASSTGVGPEKLFF.

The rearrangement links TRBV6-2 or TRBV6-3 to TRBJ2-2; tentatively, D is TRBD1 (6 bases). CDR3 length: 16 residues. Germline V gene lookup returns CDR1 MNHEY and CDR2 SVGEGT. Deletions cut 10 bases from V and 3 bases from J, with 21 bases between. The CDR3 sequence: CATFNTGTTYTGELFF. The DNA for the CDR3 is TGTGCCACCTTTAATACCGGGACAACATACACCGGGGAGCTGTTTTTT.

In DNA, the CDR3 is TGTGCCAGCAGCTCCTCCGGGACTGGCTCCTACAATGAGCAGTACTTC. Amino acid sequence: CASSSSGTGSYNEQYF. The chain couples TRBV7-2 to TRBJ2-1; D might be TRBD2 (6 bases). With the DNA end fitting TRBJ2-7 better, the J assignment may be wrong. Germline loops: CDR1 SGHTA, CDR2 FQGNSA. CDR3 length equals 16 residues.

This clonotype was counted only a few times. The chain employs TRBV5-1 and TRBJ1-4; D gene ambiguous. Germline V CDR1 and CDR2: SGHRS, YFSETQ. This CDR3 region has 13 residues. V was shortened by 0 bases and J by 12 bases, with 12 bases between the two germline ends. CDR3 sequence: CASSLGLSGELFF. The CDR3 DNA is TGCGCCAGCAGCTTGGGACTCAGCGGGGAACTGTTTTTT.

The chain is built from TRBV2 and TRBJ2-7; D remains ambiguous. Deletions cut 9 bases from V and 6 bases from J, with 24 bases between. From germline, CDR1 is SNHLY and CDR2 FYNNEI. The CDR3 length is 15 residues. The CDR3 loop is CARKGFAGGLGEQYF. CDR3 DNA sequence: TGTGCCAGAAAAGGTTTCGCTGGTGGCCTGGGCGAGCAGTACTTC.